The clone carrying this T cell receptor (beta chain) was found many times. The data were taken from a study of T cell repertoires in cytomegalovirus infection. Trimming took off 6 bases at V and 1 base at J, with 9 bases between the two ends. Germline CDR1 and CDR2: MNHNS and SASEGT. The CDR3 covers 14 residues. Each CDR3 protein is one row after TCRdb ran MiXCR on the reads. The sample yields about 100,000 distinct CDR3 sequences, more than 20% seen once. Sequencing input: CD8+ T cells from PBMCs. J is TRBJ2-2 and V is TRBV6-1; the D gene is possibly TRBD2 (5 bases). The sequence derives from a human donor in good health (CMV status not recorded). Some clones in this sample may be carry-over from other donors' samples. CDR3 protein: CASRARGNTGELFF. CDR3 in DNA: TGTGCCAGCAGGGCCCGGGGGAACACCGGGGAGCTGTTTTTT.